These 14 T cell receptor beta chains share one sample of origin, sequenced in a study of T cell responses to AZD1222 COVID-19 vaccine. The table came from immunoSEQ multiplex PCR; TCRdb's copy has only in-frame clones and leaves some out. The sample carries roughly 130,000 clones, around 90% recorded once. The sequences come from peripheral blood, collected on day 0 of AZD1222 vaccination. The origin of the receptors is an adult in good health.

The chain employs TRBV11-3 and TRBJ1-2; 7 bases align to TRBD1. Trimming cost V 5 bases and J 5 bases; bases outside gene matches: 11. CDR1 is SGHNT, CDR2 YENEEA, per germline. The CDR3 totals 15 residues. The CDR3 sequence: CASSPVTGQNYGYTF. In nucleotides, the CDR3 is TGTGCCAGCAGCCCAGTGACGGGACAGAATTATGGCTACACCTTC.

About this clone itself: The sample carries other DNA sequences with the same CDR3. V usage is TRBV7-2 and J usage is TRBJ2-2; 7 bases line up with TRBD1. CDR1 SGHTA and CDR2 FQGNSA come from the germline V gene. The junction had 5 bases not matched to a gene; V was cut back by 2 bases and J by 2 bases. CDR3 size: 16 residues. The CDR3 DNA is TGTGCCAGCAGCTTAAAGGCAGGGGGTAACACCGGGGAGCTGTTTTTT. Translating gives CASSLKAGGNTGELFF. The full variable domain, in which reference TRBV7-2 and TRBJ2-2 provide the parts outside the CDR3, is GAGVSQSPSNKVTEKGKDVELRCDPISGHTALYWYRQSLGQGLEFLIYFQGNSAPDKSGLPSDRFSAERTGGSVSTLTIQRTQQEDSAVYLCASSLKAGGNTGELFFGEGSRLTVL.

CDR3 sequence: CASSYGPNYGYTF. The CDR3 DNA reads TGTGCCAGCAGTTACGGGCCGAACTATGGCTACACCTTC. The chain links TRBV6-2 or TRBV6-3 to TRBJ1-2; D remains unclear. Germline-derived CDR1 and CDR2 are MNHEY and SVGEGT. Between the trimmed V and J ends, which lost 2 bases and 2 bases, there was a span of 6 bases. The CDR3 consists of 13 residues.

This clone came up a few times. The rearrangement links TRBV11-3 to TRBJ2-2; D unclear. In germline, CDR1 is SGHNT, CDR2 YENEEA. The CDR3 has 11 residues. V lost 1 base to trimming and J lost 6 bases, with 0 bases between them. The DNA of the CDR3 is TGTGCCAGCAGCTTAGCCGGGGAGCTGTTTTTT. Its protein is CASSLAGELFF.

CDR3 coding DNA: TGTGCCAGTAGTCCAAAGCCACCTGGCGGGGATAGTAGCAATCAGCCCCAGCATTTT. Encoded protein: CASSPKPPGGDSSNQPQHF. The chain joins TRBV19 to TRBJ1-5; D is ambiguous. The CDR3 totals 19 residues. With 5 bases removed from V and 0 bases from J, the gap between germline ends came to 23 bases. Germline CDR1 reads LNHDA; CDR2 reads SQIVND (reference sequence).

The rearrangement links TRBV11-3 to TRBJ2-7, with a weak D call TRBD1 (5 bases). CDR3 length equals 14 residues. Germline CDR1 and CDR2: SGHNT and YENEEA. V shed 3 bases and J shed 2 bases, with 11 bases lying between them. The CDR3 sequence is CASSFIWGPYEQYF. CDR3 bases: TGTGCCAGCAGCTTCATTTGGGGCCCCTACGAGCAGTACTTC. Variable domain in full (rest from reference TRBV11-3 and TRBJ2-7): EAGVVQSPRYKIIEKKQPVAFWCNPISGHNTLYWYLQNLGQGPELLIRYENEEAVDDSQLPKDRFSAERLKGVDSTLKIQPAELGDSAVYLCASSFIWGPYEQYFGPGTRLTVT.

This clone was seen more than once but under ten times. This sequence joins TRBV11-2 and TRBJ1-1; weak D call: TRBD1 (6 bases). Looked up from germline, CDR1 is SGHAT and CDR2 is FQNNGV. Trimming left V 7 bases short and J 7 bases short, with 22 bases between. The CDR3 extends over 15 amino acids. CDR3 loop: CASTAVGGPSGEAFF. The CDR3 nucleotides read TGTGCCAGCACCGCGGTGGGGGGCCCCAGCGGTGAAGCTTTCTTT.

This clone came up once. CDR3: CASSLPTSGMGTDTQYF. The DNA for the CDR3 is TGCGCCAGCAGCCTACCGACTAGCGGGATGGGCACAGATACGCAGTATTTT. The chain employs TRBV5-1 and TRBJ2-3; 11 nucleotides match TRBD2. Germline V CDR1 and CDR2: SGHRS, YFSETQ. This CDR3 has 17 amino acids. V lost 4 bases, J lost 1 base, and 8 bases stayed unmatched.

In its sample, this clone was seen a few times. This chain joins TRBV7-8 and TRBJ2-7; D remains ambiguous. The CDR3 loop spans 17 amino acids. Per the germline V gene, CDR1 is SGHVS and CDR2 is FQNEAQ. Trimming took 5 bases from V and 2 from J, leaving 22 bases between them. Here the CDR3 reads CASSPPVGAASPYEQYF. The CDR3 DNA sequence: TGTGCCAGCAGCCCCCCCGTGGGCGCGGCTTCCCCCTACGAGCAGTACTTC.

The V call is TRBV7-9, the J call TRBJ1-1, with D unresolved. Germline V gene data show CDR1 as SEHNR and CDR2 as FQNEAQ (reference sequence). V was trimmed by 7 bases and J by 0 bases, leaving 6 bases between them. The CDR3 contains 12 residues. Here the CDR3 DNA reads TGTGCCAGCATATGGATGAACACTGAAGCTTTCTTT. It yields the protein CASIWMNTEAFF.

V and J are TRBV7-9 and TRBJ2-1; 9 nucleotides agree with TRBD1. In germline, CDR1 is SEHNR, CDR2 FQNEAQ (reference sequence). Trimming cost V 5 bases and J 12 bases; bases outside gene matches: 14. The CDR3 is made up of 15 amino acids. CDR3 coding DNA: TGTGCCAGCAGCGACCGGGACAGGGTACTGTCCGGGCAGTTCTTC. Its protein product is CASSDRDRVLSGQFF. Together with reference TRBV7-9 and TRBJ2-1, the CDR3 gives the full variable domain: DTGVSQNPRHKITKRGQNVTFRCDPISEHNRLYWYRQTLGQGPEFLTYFQNEAQLEKSRLLSDRFSAERPKGSFSTLEIQRTEQGDSAMYLCASSDRDRVLSGQFFGPGTRLTVL.

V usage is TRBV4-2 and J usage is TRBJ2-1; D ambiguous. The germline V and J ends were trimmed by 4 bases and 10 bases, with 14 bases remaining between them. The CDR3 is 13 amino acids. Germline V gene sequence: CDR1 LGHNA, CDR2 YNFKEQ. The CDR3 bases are TGTGCCAGCAGCCCCCAGCGCCCTAAAGAGCAGTTCTTC. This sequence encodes CASSPQRPKEQFF.

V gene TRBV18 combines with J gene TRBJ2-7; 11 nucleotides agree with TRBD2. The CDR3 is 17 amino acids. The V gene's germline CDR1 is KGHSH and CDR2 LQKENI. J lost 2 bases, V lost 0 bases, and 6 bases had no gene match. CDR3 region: CASSPPGASGRPYEQYF. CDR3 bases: TGTGCCAGCTCACCACCCGGGGCTAGCGGGAGGCCCTACGAGCAGTACTTC.

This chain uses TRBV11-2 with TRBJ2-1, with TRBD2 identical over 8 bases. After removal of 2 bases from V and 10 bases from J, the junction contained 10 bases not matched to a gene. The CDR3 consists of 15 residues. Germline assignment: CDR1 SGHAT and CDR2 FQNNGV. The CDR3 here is CASSLINGGEREQFF. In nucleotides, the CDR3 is TGTGCCAGCAGCTTAATCAACGGGGGGGAGCGGGAGCAGTTCTTC.